This TCR beta chain was captured by sequencing in a study of CD8 T cells in cerebrospinal fluid in Alzheimer's disease (TCRdb year 2020). Turning to the overall study: CSF T cell clonal expansion was assessed with two single-cell approaches: plate-based nested PCR sequencing and droplet-based sequencing. The study tested whether clonally expanded T cells were present in cerebrospinal fluid from healthy elderly individuals and from patients with neurodegenerative disease. The droplet-based CSF analysis comparing patients with controls included roughly 9 healthy controls (nearly 11,000 cells) and roughly 9 patients with MCI or Alzheimer's disease (approximately 10,000 cells). The CSF gene-expression analysis, which included patients with Parkinson's disease, covered a total of roughly 25 samples. Results the study describes overall, beyond this receptor: The overall clonality comparison included only samples with detectable clones (11 healthy, 5 MCI, 5 AD, 6 PD). In patients with MCI or Alzheimer's disease, the biggest CSF clone accounted for a larger percentage of TCRs than in controls. The EBV-specific clones were neither the most highly expanded clones nor enriched among patients. When data were pooled, 4 of 6 Alzheimer's patients but only 1 of 10 healthy subjects had a highly expanded clone, defined as at least 3% of TCRs. The authors warned that finding EBV-specific TCRs in CSF does not prove a causal connection between EBV and Alzheimer's disease.

With no count recorded, this clonotype is classed as medium-sized (0.01 to 0.1%) from frequency. Its antigen is still unknown. Acute infectious disease was absent in all participants, and all participants were in good physical condition. Neurodegeneration in patients was confirmed with biomarkers including neurofilament, amyloid-beta and tau. A live/dead marker was used to sort live CSF cells for droplet-based sequencing. To pellet immune cells, CSF obtained by lumbar puncture was centrifuged at 300g. Each CSF sample was checked for red blood cells, and any sample showing blood contamination was excluded. CSF cells were cryopreserved in freezing medium, frozen overnight at -80 °C, and then stored in liquid nitrogen. Before analysis, CSF samples were stored for less than seven months. As encoded in the germline V gene (reference sequence), CDR1 is SGHAT while CDR2 is FQDESV. From the cysteine through the phenylalanine, the CDR3 covers 15 amino acids. Only the protein sequence is given.

Library prep was done by 10x single-cell sequencing. Profiling of CSF cells was done with 10X Genomics single-cell V(D)J and 5' gene-expression libraries. An Illumina NextSeq550 was used to sequence CSF single-cell TCR libraries. On the study's bioinformatics: V(D)J reads were aligned to the vdj-GRCh38 alts ensemble 2.0.0 reference and processed with the Cell Ranger vdj pipeline. Cell barcodes sharing the same set of productive CDR3 nucleotide sequences were defined as clonotypes. Clonotype information was added to Seurat v3.0 gene-expression metadata to link clonality with transcriptional profiles. Any CSF cell with more than 1,800 genes, more than 7,500 UMIs or more than 10% mitochondrial reads was excluded. CDR3-beta sequences were compared against VDJdb to identify TCRs with known antigen specificity. Network analysis of clone sharing used the R package qgraph and included only TCRs with complete alpha and beta chains. After TCRdb reprocessed the reads, each CDR3 protein sequence was kept as one row, without DNA. TCRdb, not the original authors, processed these V and J calls. This sample's listing comprises more than 850 distinct CDR3 sequences. The top ten clones comprise 10% to 13% of the sample.

The sequenced sample was cerebrospinal fluid. The sequence came from a human donor with mild cognitive impairment. This receptor chain uses TRBV11-1 and TRBJ1-2; TCRdb names TRBD1, which stays unverified in the absence of DNA. The CDR3 protein: CASSPDRGRTDGYTF.